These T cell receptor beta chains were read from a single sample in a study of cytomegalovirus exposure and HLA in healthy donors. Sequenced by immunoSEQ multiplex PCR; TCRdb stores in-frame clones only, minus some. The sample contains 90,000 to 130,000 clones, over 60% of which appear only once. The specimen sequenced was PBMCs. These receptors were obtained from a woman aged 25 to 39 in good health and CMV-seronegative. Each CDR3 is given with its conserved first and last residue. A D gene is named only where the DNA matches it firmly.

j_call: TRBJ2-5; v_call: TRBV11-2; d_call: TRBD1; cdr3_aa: CASSLGTGGQETQYF
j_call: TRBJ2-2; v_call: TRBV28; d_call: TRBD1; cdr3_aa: CASRQGINTGELFF
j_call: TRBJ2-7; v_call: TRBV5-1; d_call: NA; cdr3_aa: CASRGQGGNEQYF
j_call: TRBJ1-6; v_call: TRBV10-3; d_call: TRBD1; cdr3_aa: CAIRQGFYSPLHF
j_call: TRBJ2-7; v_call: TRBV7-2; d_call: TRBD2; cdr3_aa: CASSLGTSGNEQYF
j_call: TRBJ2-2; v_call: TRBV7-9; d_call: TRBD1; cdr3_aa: CASSLSGGQATTGELFF
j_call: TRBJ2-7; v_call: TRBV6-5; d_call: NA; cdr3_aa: CASSYTWSQGGEQYF
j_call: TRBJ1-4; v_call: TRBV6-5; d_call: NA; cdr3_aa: CASSRSSGEKLFF
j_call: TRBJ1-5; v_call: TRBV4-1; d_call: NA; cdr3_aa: CASSPHGQVENQPQHF
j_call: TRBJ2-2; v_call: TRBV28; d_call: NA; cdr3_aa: CASDYRSNTGELFF
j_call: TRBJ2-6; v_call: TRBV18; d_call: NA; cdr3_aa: CASSPNSGANVLTF
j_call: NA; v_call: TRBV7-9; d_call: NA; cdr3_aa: CASSLVGSTYEQYF
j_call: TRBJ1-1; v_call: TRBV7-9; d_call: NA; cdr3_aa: CASSTLINTEAFF
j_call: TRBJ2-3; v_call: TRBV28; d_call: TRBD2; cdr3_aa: CASSQLAGGDTDTQYF
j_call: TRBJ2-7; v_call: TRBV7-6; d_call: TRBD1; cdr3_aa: CASSPGGTGGYEQYF
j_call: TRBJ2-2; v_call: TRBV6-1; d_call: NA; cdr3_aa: CASSRVTGELFF
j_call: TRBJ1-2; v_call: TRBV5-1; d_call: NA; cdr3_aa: CASSLEHSWGYTF
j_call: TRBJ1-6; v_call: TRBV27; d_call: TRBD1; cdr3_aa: CASTFPAIQGAPPKNSPLHF
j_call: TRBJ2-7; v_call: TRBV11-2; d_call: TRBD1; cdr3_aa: CASSLDRDRAYEQYF
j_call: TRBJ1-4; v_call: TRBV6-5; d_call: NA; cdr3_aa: CASSYSRSNEKLFF
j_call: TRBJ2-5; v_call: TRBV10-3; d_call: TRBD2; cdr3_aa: CAISERGLAGGRETQYF
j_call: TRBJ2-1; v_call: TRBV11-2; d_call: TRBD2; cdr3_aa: CASSPQPTSSSYNEQFF
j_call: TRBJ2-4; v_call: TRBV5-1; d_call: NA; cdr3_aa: CASSLEGVGRADKNIQYF
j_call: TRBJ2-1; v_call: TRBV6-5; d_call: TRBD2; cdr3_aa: CASSYGGLASEDEQFF
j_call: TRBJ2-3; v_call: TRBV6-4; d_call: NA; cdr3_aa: CASSEIASSTDTQYF
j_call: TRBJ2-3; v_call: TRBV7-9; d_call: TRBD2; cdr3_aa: CASKPSGSTDTQYF
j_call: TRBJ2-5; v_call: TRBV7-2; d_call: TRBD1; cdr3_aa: CASSLGQGWETQYF
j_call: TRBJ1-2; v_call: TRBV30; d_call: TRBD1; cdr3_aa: CAWSLGQGAKGYTF